These 20 T cell receptor beta chains originate from one sample sequenced in a study of cytomegalovirus exposure and HLA in healthy donors. A multiplex PCR was run with 60 Vbeta primers and 13 Jbeta primers. Assay: immunoSEQ multiplex PCR; the TCRdb copy retains only in-frame clones and omits some. The profile shows some 130,000 clones, 66% of them singletons. Material for sequencing was PBMCs. The receptor source for this set is a human donor in good health.

The genes are TRBV5-1 and TRBJ1-3; D call uncertain. This CDR3 spans 13 amino acids. Trimming removed 2 bases from V and 4 bases from J, with 7 bases in between. Per germline, CDR1 SGHRS and CDR2 YFSETQ. The CDR3 DNA reads TGCGCCAGCAGCTTAGACATAGGAAACACCATATATTTT. Amino acids: CASSLDIGNTIYF.

The CDR3 DNA sequence: TGCAGCGTGGGACAGTCCTACGAGCAGTACTTC. Translated: CSVGQSYEQYF. V and J are TRBV29-1 and TRBJ2-7; TRBD1 agrees at 7 bases. This CDR3 has 11 residues. In germline, CDR1 is SQVTM, CDR2 ANQGSEA. V trimming: 6 bases; J trimming: 1 base; junction bases outside the gene matches: 0.

This sequence joins TRBV11-2 and TRBJ2-3, with 7 bases matching TRBD2. The J segment lost 4 bases and the V segment lost 3 bases, leaving 4 bases of the junction unmatched. The CDR3 runs 14 residues. CDR1 and CDR2 from the germline V gene are SGHAT and FQNNGV. CDR3 nucleotides: TGTGCCAGCAGCTTGAGCGGGAAAGCAGATACGCAGTATTTT. This translates into CASSLSGKADTQYF.

V and J are TRBV19 and TRBJ1-1; 9 bases are a match to TRBD1. V was pared by 3 bases and J by 5 bases, with 7 bases of the junction left unmatched. Germline CDR1 is LNHDA and CDR2 is SQIVND (reference sequence). The CDR3 loop spans 15 amino acids. Here the CDR3 DNA reads TGTGCCAGTAGTATTCTTGACAGGGGGGGAACTGAAGCTTTCTTT. Protein product: CASSILDRGGTEAFF. The complete variable domain, with remaining parts taken from reference TRBV19 and TRBJ1-1, reads DGGITQSPKYLFRKEGQNVTLSCEQNLNHDAMYWYRQDPGQGLRLIYYSQIVNDFQKGDIAEGYSVSREKKESFPLTVTSAQKNPTAFYLCASSILDRGGTEAFFGQGTRLTVV.

The rearrangement uses TRBV5-1 and TRBJ2-7; TRBD2 matches at 7 bases. Trimming at V came to 1 base and at J to 7 bases, leaving 8 bases not matched to a gene. CDR1 SGHRS and CDR2 YFSETQ come from the germline V gene. The CDR3 is 14 amino acids. CDR3 protein: CASSLSGDGMEQYF. DNA for the CDR3: TGCGCCAGCAGCTTGAGCGGGGACGGGATGGAGCAGTACTTC.

The DNA for the CDR3 is TGTGCCAGCAGGAGGAGCCTTGGTGGGGAGCAGTACTTC. Protein product: CASRRSLGGEQYF. The V gene is TRBV2, the J gene TRBJ2-7; D not certain. V lost 6 bases to trimming and J lost 7 bases, with 16 bases between them. CDR1 is SNHLY, CDR2 FYNNEI, per germline. The CDR3 runs to 13 residues.

V usage is TRBV5-1 and J usage is TRBJ2-1; 8 bases agree with TRBD2. The ends lost 1 base at V and 8 bases at J; junction bases unmatched: 8. Germline V gene lookup returns CDR1 SGHRS and CDR2 YFSETQ. The CDR3 covers 15 residues. As DNA, the CDR3 is TGCGCCAGCAGCTTGTCCACGGGAGGGTCGGATGAGCAGTTCTTC. Translating gives CASSLSTGGSDEQFF.

This clone appeared a single time. The V and J genes are TRBV19 and TRBJ1-2; maybe TRBD1 (5 bases). The V gene's germline CDR1 is LNHDA and CDR2 SQIVND (reference sequence). Trimming stripped 5 bases from V and 4 bases from J, with 11 bases between. CDR3 size: 13 residues. CDR3 sequence reads: CASSPGASYGYTF. DNA for the CDR3: TGTGCCAGTAGTCCTGGGGCTAGCTATGGCTACACCTTC.

This clone showed up just once. This chain uses TRBV12-5 with TRBJ2-1; 7 nucleotides align to TRBD2. The CDR3 has 15 amino acids. V shed 2 bases and J 6 bases; nucleotides not matched to a gene: 7. Germline lookup yields CDR1 LGHNT and CDR2 FRNRAP. CDR3 loop: CASGLPEAGLNEQFF. As DNA, the CDR3 is TGTGCTAGTGGTTTGCCAGAAGCGGGGCTCAATGAGCAGTTCTTC.

Here the CDR3 DNA reads TGTGCCAGCAAAATCGACAGAGGAGATGAAAAACTGTTTTTT. It encodes CASKIDRGDEKLFF. The chain links TRBV2 to TRBJ1-4; possibly TRBD1 for D (5 bases). In germline, CDR1 is SNHLY, CDR2 FYNNEI. The CDR3 contains 14 residues. V was clipped by 7 bases and J by 6 bases, with 15 bases between them.

The rearrangement joins TRBV29-1 to TRBJ2-7; D may be TRBD2 (5 bases). Trimming removed 4 bases from V and 5 bases from J, with 9 bases in between. The CDR3 runs 11 residues. Germline V gives CDR1 SQVTM, CDR2 ANQGSEA. This CDR3 reads CSVGLAHEQYF. The CDR3 bases are TGCAGCGTTGGGCTAGCCCACGAGCAGTACTTC.

The chain uses TRBV11-2 and TRBJ2-3; D may be TRBD2 (5 bases). Germline V CDR1 and CDR2: SGHAT, FQNNGV. The CDR3 contains 12 residues. Trimming shortened V by 0 bases and J by 9 bases, and 7 bases separated the two germline ends. This CDR3 is CASSLDRETQYF. The CDR3 nucleotides read TGTGCCAGCAGCTTAGATAGGGAGACGCAGTATTTT. The variable domain in full, completed from reference TRBV11-2 and TRBJ2-3, reads EAGVAQSPRYKIIEKRQSVAFWCNPISGHATLYWYQQILGQGPKLLIQFQNNGVVDDSQLPKDRFSAERLKGVDSTLKIQPAKLEDSAVYLCASSLDRETQYFGPGTRLTVL.

A few counts support this clone. This chain joins TRBV7-9 and TRBJ1-4, with 8 bases matching TRBD1. V shed 5 bases and J 0 bases; nucleotides not matched to a gene: 5. Germline V gene lookup returns CDR1 SEHNR and CDR2 FQNEAQ (reference sequence). The CDR3 length is 16 residues. The CDR3 protein is CASSPGQGSTNEKLFF. CDR3 in DNA: TGTGCCAGCAGCCCAGGACAGGGCTCAACTAATGAAAAACTGTTTTTT. The variable domain in full, completed from reference TRBV7-9 and TRBJ1-4, reads DTGVSQNPRHKITKRGQNVTFRCDPISEHNRLYWYRQTLGQGPEFLTYFQNEAQLEKSRLLSDRFSAERPKGSFSTLEIQRTEQGDSAMYLCASSPGQGSTNEKLFFGSGTQLSVL.

This rearrangement joins TRBV6-5 to TRBJ1-2, with 9 bases that match TRBD1. CDR1 is MNHEY, CDR2 SVGAGI, per germline. With 6 bases clipped from V and 2 bases from J, the junction kept 7 bases outside the gene matches. The CDR3 is made up of 15 amino acids. As DNA, the CDR3 is TGTGCCAGCAGCTACAGTACAGGGGGCAACTATGGCTACACCTTC. This translates into CASSYSTGGNYGYTF.

The chain carries TRBV28 and TRBJ2-7; D might be TRBD1 (6 bases). Germline V gene data show CDR1 as MDHEN and CDR2 as SYDVKM. There are 14 residues in the CDR3. V lost 7 bases, J lost 7 bases, and 20 bases lay in between. The chain's CDR3 is CASTEGTSSGEQYF. The CDR3 nucleotides read TGTGCCAGCACCGAGGGGACAAGCTCAGGGGAGCAGTACTTC. The full variable domain, rest sourced from reference TRBV28 and TRBJ2-7, is DVKVTQSSRYLVKRTGEKVFLECVQDMDHENMFWYRQDPGLGLRLIYFSYDVKMKEKGDIPEGYSVSREKKERFSLILESASTNQTSMYLCASTEGTSSGEQYFGPGTRLTVT.

The V gene is TRBV7-3, the J gene TRBJ2-1, with D maybe TRBD1 (5 bases). V was trimmed by 5 bases and J by 8 bases, leaving 19 bases between them. From germline, CDR1 is SGHTA and CDR2 FQGTGA. CDR3 length: 15 amino acids. The CDR3 nucleotides are TGTGCCAGCAGCCCCCAGGGCAGGGTAATCGATGAGCAGTTCTTC. Translating it yields CASSPQGRVIDEQFF.

The chain is built from TRBV5-1 and TRBJ2-1; D may be TRBD2 (6 bases). The CDR3 is 14 residues long. Germline V gene lookup returns CDR1 SGHRS and CDR2 YFSETQ. V shed 0 bases and J shed 7 bases, with 11 bases lying between them. The DNA of the CDR3 is TGCGCCAGCAGCTTGGAGGCGAGCGGGAATGAGCAGTTCTTC. The encoded protein is CASSLEASGNEQFF. The full variable domain, in which reference TRBV5-1 and TRBJ2-1 provide the parts outside the CDR3, is KAGVTQTPRYLIKTRGQQVTLSCSPISGHRSVSWYQQTPGQGLQFLFEYFSETQRNKGNFPGRFSGRQFSNSRSEMNVSTLELGDSALYLCASSLEASGNEQFFGPGTRLTVL.

This chain connects TRBV18 to TRBJ2-7; TRBD1 matches 9 bases. J gave up 4 bases and V 4 bases, and 2 bases lay outside the gene matches. Germline CDR1 reads KGHSH; CDR2 reads LQKENI. The length of the CDR3 is 13 residues. The CDR3 loop is CASSRDREYEQYF. The DNA of the CDR3 is TGTGCCAGCTCACGGGACAGGGAGTACGAGCAGTACTTC.

The chain uses TRBV15 and TRBJ1-2; D is perhaps TRBD1 (5 bases). This CDR3 comprises 14 residues. Germline loops: CDR1 LNHNV, CDR2 YYDKDF (reference sequence). V lost 0 bases and J 7 bases, leaving 12 bases between the germline ends. The CDR3 nucleotides read TGTGCCACCAGCAGAGACAGGGTTTCCAGTGGCTACACCTTC. It is translated as CATSRDRVSSGYTF.

This clone was seen only a few times. Written as DNA, the CDR3 is TGTGCCATCAGTGGTAGCGGGACCTTGAGCTCCTACAATGAGCAGTTCTTC. It translates to CAISGSGTLSSYNEQFF. V and J are TRBV10-3 and TRBJ2-1, with 8 bases that match TRBD2. The CDR3 extends over 17 amino acids. V trimming: 4 bases; J trimming: 0 bases; junction bases outside the gene matches: 8. Germline V gene sequence: CDR1 ENHRY, CDR2 SYGVKD.